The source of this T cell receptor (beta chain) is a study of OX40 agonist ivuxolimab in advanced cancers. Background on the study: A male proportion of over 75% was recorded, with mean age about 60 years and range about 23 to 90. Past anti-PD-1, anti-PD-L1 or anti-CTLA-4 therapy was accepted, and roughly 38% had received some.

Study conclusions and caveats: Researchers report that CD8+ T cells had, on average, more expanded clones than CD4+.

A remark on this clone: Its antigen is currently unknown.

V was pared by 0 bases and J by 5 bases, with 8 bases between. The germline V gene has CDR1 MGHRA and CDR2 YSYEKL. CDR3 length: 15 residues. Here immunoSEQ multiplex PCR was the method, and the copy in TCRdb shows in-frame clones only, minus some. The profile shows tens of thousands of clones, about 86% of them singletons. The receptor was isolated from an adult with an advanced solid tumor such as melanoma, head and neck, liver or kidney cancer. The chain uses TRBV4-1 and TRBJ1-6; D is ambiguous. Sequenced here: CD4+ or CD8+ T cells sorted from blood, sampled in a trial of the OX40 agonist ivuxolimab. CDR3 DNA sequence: TGCGCCAGCAGCCAAGATACCAGCCATAATTCACCCCTCCACTTT. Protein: CASSQDTSHNSPLHF.